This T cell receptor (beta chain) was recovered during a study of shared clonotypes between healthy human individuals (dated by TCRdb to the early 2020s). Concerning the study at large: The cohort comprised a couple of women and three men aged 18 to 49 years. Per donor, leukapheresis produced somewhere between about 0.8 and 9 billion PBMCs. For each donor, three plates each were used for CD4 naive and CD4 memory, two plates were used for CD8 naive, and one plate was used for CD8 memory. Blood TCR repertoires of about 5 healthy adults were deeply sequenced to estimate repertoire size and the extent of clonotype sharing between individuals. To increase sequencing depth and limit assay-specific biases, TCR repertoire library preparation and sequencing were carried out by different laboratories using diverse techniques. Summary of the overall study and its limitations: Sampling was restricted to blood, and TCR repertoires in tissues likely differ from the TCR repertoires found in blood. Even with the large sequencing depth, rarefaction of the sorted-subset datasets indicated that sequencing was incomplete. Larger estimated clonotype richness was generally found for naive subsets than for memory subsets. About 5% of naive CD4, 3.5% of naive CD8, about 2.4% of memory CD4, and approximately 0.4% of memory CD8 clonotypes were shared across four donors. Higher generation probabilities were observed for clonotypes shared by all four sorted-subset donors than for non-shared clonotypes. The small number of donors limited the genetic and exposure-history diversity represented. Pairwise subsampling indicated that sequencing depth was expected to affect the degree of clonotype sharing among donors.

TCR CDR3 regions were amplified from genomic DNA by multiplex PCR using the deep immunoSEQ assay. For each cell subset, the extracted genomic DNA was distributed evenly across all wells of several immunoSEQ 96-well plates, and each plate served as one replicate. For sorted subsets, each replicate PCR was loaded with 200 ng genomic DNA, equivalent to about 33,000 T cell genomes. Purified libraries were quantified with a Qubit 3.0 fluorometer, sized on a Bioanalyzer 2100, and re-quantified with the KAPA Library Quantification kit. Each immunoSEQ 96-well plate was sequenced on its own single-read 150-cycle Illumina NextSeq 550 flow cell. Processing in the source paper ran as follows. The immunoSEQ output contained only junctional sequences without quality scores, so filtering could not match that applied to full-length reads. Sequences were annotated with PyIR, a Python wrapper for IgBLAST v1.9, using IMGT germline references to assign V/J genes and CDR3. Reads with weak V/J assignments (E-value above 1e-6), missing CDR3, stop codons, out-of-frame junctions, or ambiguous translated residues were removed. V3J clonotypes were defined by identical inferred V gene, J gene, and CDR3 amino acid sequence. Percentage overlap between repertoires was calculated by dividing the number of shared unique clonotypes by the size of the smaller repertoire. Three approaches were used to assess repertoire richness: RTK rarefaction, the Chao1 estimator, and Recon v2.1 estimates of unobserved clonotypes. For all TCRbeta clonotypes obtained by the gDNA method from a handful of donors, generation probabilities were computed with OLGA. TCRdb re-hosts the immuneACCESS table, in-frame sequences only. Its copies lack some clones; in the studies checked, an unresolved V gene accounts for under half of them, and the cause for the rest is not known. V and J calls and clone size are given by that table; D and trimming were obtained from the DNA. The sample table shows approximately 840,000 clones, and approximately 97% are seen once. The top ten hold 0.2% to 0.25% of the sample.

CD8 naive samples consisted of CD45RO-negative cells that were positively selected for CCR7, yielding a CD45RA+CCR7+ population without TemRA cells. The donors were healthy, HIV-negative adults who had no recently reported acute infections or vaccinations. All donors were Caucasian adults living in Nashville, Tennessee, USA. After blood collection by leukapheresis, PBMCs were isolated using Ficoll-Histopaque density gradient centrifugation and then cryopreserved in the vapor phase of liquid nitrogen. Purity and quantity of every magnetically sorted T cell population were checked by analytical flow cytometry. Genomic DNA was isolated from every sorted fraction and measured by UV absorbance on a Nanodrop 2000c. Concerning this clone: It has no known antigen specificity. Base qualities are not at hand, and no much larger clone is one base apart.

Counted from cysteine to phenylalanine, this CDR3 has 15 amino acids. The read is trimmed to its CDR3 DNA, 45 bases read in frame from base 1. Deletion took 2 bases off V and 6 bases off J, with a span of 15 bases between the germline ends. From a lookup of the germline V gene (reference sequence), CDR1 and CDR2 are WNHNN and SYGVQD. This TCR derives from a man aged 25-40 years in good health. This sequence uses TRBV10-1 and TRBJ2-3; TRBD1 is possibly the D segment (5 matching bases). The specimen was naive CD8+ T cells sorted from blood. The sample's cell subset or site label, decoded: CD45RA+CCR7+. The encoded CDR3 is CASSETGVGSDTQYF. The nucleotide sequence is TGCGCCAGCAGTGAGACAGGCGTCGGATCGGATACGCAGTATTTT.